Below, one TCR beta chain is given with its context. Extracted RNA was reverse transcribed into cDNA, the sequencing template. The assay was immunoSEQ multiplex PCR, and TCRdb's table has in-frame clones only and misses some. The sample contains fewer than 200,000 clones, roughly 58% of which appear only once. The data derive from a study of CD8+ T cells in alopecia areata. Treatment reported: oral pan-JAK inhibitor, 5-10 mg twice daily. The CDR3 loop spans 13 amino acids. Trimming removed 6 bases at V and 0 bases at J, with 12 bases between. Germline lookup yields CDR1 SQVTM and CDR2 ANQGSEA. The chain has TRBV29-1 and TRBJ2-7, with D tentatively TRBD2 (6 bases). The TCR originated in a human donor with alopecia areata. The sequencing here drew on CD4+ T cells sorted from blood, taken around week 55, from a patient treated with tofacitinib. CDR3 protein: CSVRGRSSYEQYF. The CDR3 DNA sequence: TGCAGCGTGCGGGGCAGGAGCTCCTACGAGCAGTACTTC.